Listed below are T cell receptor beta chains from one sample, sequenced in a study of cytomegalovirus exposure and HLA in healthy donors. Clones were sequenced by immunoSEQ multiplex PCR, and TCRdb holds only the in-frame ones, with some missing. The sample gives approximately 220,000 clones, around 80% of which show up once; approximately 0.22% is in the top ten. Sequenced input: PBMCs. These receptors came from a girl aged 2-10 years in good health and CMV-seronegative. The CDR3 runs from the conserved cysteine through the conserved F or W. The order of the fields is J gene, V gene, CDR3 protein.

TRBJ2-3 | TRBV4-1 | CASSQEGTGGVGTDTQYF
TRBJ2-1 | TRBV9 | CASSAGGLPYNEQFF
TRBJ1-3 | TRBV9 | CASSGIPQGSGNTIYF
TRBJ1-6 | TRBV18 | CASSPTGWYNSPLHF
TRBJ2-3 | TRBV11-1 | CASSSSSDTQYF
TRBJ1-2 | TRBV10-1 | CATRQGSKGAAPAGCGYGYTF
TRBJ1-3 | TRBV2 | CASRRENTIYF
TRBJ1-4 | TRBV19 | CASSLQGEGEKLFF
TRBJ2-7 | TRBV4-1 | CASSQAFTGNYEQYF
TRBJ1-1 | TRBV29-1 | CSVALGGETEAFF
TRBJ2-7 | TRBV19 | CASSVISGSHEQYF
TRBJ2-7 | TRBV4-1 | CASSQVTGSTPYEQYF
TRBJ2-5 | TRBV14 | CASSLGLAGIETQYF
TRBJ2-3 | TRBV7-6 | CASSDPGTSGGPPQYF
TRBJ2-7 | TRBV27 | CASSFANGYEQYF
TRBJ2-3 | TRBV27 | CASSFGRGPTDTQYF
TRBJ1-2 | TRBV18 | CASSPGDGYGYTF
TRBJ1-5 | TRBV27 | CASSKTTGGANQPQHF
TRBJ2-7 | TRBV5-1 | CASSFEGARPEQYF
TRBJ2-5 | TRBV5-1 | CASSLTGREGRRETQYF
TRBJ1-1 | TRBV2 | CASRTDRGGGAFF
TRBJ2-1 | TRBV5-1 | CASSGVYPPKEQFF
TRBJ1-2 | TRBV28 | CASSLMDRGGDGYTF
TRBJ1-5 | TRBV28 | CASTPGASGVYPPQHF
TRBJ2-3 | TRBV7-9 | CASSLVGTQYF
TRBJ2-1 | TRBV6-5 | CASSELAGDNEQFF
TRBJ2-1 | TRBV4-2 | CASSRSAGVNNEQFF
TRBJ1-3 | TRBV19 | CASSRGTQSSGNTIYF
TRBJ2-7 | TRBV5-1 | CASNLQEPTPYEQYF
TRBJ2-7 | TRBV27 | CASSLTTEVYEQYF
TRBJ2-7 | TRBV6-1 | CASRAPGTYEQYF
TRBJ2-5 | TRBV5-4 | CASSLPLAGGREETQYF
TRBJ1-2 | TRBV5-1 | CASSYTTTNGQLLYGYTF
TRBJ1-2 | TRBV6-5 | CASSYMDSIYGYTF
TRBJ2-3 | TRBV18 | CASSAGTGRTDTQYF
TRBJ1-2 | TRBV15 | CATSRGQVGYTF
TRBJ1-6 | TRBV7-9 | CASSRGGVSPLHF
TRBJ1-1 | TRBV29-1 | CSAARTVMNTEAFF
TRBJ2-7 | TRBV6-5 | CASSYGISGSEQYF
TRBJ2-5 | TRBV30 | CAWSSGRVSETQYF
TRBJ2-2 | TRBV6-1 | CASSESTGELFF
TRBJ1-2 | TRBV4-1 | CASSQSGSHGYTF
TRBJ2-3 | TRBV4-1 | CASSQDLESSGHKYF
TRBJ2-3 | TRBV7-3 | CASSLLAGGLDTQYF
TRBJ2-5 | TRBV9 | CASSEGSGGETQYF
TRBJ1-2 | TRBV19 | CASSIPGSRGNGYTF
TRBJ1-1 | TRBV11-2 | CASSKNPNRDGYMNTEAFF
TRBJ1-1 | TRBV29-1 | CSVSGSGTEAFF
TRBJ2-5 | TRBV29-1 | CSVERGGLAEKGTQYF
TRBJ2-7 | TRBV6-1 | CASSADAGNRYF
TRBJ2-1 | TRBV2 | CASSLVGEQFF
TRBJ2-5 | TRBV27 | CASSSRDRAQETQYF
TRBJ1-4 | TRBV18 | CASSLGLPTGKLFF
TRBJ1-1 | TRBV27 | CASSLGGGRVPGRDTEAFF
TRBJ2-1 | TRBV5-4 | CASSISGGAYNEQFF